The clone carrying this T cell receptor (beta chain) appeared many times. One entry per CDR3 protein results from TCRdb running MiXCR on the RT-PCR reads. This table holds about 620,000 distinct CDR3 sequences, about 10% found once. This sample is drawn from a study of response to subunit inactivated influenza vaccine. With 0 bases removed from V and 6 bases from J, the gap between germline ends came to 9 bases. Germline V gene lookup returns CDR1 LGHDT and CDR2 YNNKEL (reference sequence). The CDR3 loop spans 14 amino acids. A further study also used this sample, focusing on T cells expressing NK-cell markers. This second report adds: Making the TCR beta cDNA relied on 5'RACE template switching with UMIs.

This sequence joins TRBV3-1 and TRBJ2-1; D gene ambiguous. The receptor was derived from a man in his fifties who received an inactivated influenza vaccine. The input for sequencing was PBMCs from blood, taken on the day of vaccination. Here the CDR3 reads CASSQDLVANEQFF. The CDR3 nucleotides are TGTGCCAGCAGCCAAGACTTGGTGGCCAATGAGCAGTTCTTC.